These 15 T cell receptor beta chains share one sample of origin, sequenced in a study of spatial heterogeneity in lung cancer. One entry per CDR3 protein, called by TCRdb with MiXCR from the 5' RACE reads. The table records 12,000 or so distinct CDR3 sequences, approximately 6.2% of them present only once. The time point denotes: sample taken at primary tumor resection. No cell sorting; template was whole RNA from tumor, lung tissue or PBMC. The sequencing here drew on normal lung tissue next to the tumor, taken at surgery. The origin of the receptors is a male donor with early-stage non-small cell lung cancer.

V is TRBV6-6 and J is TRBJ2-7; no clear D. The CDR3 is made up of 12 amino acids. Germline V gives CDR1 MNHNY, CDR2 SVGAGI (reference sequence). The V and J ends lost 0 bases and 5 bases respectively, with 5 bases between them. CDR3 DNA: TGTGCCAGCAGTTACTCAAGCGACGAGCAGTACTTC. Protein sequence: CASSYSSDEQYF.

This chain uses TRBV9 with TRBJ2-1, with a tentative D call TRBD2 (5 bases). The CDR3 loop spans 15 amino acids. Trimming cost V 2 bases and J 0 bases, with 9 bases left between them. Germline assignment: CDR1 SGDLS and CDR2 YYNGEE. The CDR3 is CASSVEGDSYNEQFF. The CDR3 DNA reads TGTGCCAGCAGCGTTGAGGGAGACTCCTACAATGAGCAGTTCTTC.

This clonotype was observed at least ten times. V usage is TRBV29-1 and J usage is TRBJ2-3; no reliable D call. Looked up from germline, CDR1 is SQVTM and CDR2 is ANQGSEA. With 4 bases removed from V and 0 bases from J, the gap between germline ends came to 5 bases. The CDR3 spans 12 residues. The CDR3 DNA follows: TGCAGCGTTGCCATAAGCACAGATACGCAGTATTTT. Its translation: CSVAISTDTQYF.

This clonotype was counted at least ten times. This chain links TRBV5-1 with TRBJ2-7, with D possibly being TRBD2 (6 bases). V lost 4 bases to trimming and J lost 1 base, with 15 bases between them. Looked up from germline, CDR1 is SGHRS and CDR2 is YFSETQ. The CDR3 spans 15 residues. The CDR3: CASSVDGGISYEQYF. CDR3 sequence (DNA): TGCGCCAGCAGCGTCGACGGCGGGATTTCCTACGAGCAGTACTTC.

This clonotype has ten or more counts. The chain combines TRBV24-1 with TRBJ2-3; 10 bases align to TRBD1. The germline gives CDR1 KGHDR, CDR2 SFDVKD. Trimming removed 0 bases from V and 5 bases from J; junction bases left unmatched: 1. The CDR3 covers 15 residues. The CDR3 loop is CATSDLGTGEDTQYF. The CDR3 DNA sequence: TGTGCCACCAGTGATTTGGGGACAGGGGAAGATACGCAGTATTTT.

This clonotype was seen many times. This chain uses TRBV5-1 with TRBJ2-7; a possible D gene is TRBD2 (5 bases). Between the trimmed V and J ends, which lost 4 bases and 6 bases, there was a span of 11 bases. CDR1 is SGHRS, CDR2 YFSETQ, per germline. The CDR3 has 12 residues. The CDR3 DNA sequence: TGCGCCAGCAGCAAGGACGAGGGCGAGCAGTACTTC. Translated: CASSKDEGEQYF. Full variable domain (remainder filled in from reference TRBV5-1 and TRBJ2-7): KAGVTQTPRYLIKTRGQQVTLSCSPISGHRSVSWYQQTPGQGLQFLFEYFSETQRNKGNFPGRFSGRQFSNSRSEMNVSTLELGDSALYLCASSKDEGEQYFGPGTRLTVT.

Ten or more counts support this clonotype. The chain carries TRBV2 and TRBJ2-7; D is tentatively TRBD1 or TRBD2 (5 bases each). V lost 4 bases and J lost 7, with 17 bases in between. CDR1 is SNHLY, CDR2 FYNNEI, per germline. CDR3 length: 14 amino acids. CDR3 in amino acids: CASSAQGPTKEQYF. For the CDR3, the DNA is TGTGCCAGCAGTGCCCAGGGACCTACAAAGGAGCAGTACTTC.

This chain uses TRBV5-1 with TRBJ2-3; the match to TRBD2 covers 7 bases. After removal of 6 bases from V and 2 bases from J, the junction contained 6 bases not matched to a gene. Germline assignment: CDR1 SGHRS and CDR2 YFSETQ. This CDR3 comprises 14 residues. The DNA for the CDR3 is TGCGCCAGCATGAGGGGAGGGTCCACAGATACGCAGTATTTT. As protein: CASMRGGSTDTQYF.

A few counts support this clonotype. The chain uses TRBV4-1 and TRBJ1-6; D uncertain. This CDR3 comprises 13 residues. Per the germline V gene, CDR1 is MGHRA and CDR2 is YSYEKL. V lost 3 bases and J 9 bases, leaving 9 bases between the germline ends. CDR3 sequence (DNA): TGCGCCAGCAGCCACAGTCCTACTTCACCCCTCCACTTT. This translates into CASSHSPTSPLHF.

At least ten counts were recorded for this clonotype. J is TRBJ2-5 and V is TRBV7-2; 8 bases are shared with TRBD2. Unmatched junction bases numbered 10, after V lost 4 bases and J lost 3 bases. CDR1 is SGHTA, CDR2 FQGNSA, per germline. The CDR3 is made up of 16 amino acids. The CDR3 sequence: CASSSGAGGLKETQYF. The CDR3 region has the DNA TGTGCCAGCAGCTCCGGTGCGGGAGGCCTAAAAGAGACCCAGTACTTC.

This clonotype was counted many times. The chain couples TRBV11-2 to TRBJ2-5, with D perhaps matching TRBD1 (6 bases). CDR1 and CDR2 (germline): SGHAT, FQNNGV. The CDR3 sequence is 16 residues long. V lost 0 bases and J lost 1, with 12 bases in between. The CDR3 is CASSLEDSRTQETQYF. The CDR3, as DNA: TGTGCCAGCAGCTTAGAGGACAGCCGAACCCAAGAGACCCAGTACTTC.

As to this clonotype: Being one base from a much bigger clone, this may be a read error. The chain recombines TRBV29-1 with TRBJ1-1; unclear D gene. The germline gives CDR1 SQVTM, CDR2 ANQGSEA. This CDR3 comprises 14 residues. In nucleotides, the CDR3 is TGCAGCGGGCGATCGGGCGGAGGAAGCGGTGAAGCTATCTTT. It yields the protein CSGRSGGGSGEAIF.

About this clonotype: A much larger clone differs from this one at a single base, so this may be a read error. The chain links TRBV4-2 to TRBJ2-7; TRBD2 aligns across 7 bases. Germline V gene data show CDR1 as LGHNA and CDR2 as YNFKEQ. This CDR3 is built from 17 residues. J was trimmed by 4 bases and V by 1 base; bases with no gene match: 13. The CDR3, as DNA: TGTGCCAGCAGCCAAGGTATTGGCGGGAGCCGTCAGTACGAGCAGTACTTC. Translated: CASSQGIGGSRQYEQYF.

Worth noting for this clonotype: Given a much more abundant clone one base away, this may be a read error. The rearrangement joins TRBV7-8 to TRBJ2-1; the match to TRBD2 covers 8 bases. The CDR3 extends over 14 amino acids. Germline CDR1 and CDR2: SGHVS and FQNEAQ. The CDR3 DNA reads as TGTTCCAGCAGCCCCGGGGGGGTGTCCAATGAGCAGTTCTTC. This translates into CSSSPGGVSNEQFF.

This clonotype was seen many times. This chain connects TRBV10-3 to TRBJ1-2; 10 positions agree with TRBD1. Germline assignment: CDR1 ENHRY and CDR2 SYGVKD. V gave up 3 bases and J gave up 6 bases; unmatched junction bases: 16. The CDR3 consists of 18 residues. The CDR3 here is CAISDRRDRGLTVDGYTF. The CDR3 coding sequence is TGTGCCATCAGTGATCGTAGAGACAGGGGGCTAACGGTCGATGGCTACACCTTC.